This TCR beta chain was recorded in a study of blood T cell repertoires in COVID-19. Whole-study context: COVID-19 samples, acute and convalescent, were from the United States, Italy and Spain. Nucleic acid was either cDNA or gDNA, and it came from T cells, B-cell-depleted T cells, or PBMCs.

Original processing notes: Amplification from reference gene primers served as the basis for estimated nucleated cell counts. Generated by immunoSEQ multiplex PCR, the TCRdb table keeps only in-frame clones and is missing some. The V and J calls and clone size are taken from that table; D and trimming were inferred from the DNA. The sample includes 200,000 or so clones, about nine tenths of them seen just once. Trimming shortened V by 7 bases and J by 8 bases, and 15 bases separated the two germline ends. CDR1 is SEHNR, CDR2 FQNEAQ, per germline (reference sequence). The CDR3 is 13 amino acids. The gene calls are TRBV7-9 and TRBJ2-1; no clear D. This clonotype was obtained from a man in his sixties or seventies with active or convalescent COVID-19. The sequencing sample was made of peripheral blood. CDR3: CASKSQPSHEQFF. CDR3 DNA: TGTGCCAGCAAATCACAACCCAGTCATGAGCAGTTCTTC.